This T cell receptor beta chain is from a study of T cells in narcolepsy. Study in general: Patients with NT1 or NT2 and healthy control donors were enrolled. Notes on the study in general: Comparing one patient's CSF and blood CD4+ clonotypes highlighted HCRT- and TRIB2-specific autoreactive clonotypes. Reportedly, autoreactive clonotypes were serially detected in patients' blood but not controls'. Some memory CD4+ repertoires had no autoreactive clone sequences.

This CDR3 region has 14 residues. Looked up from germline, CDR1 is SGHNT and CDR2 is YENEEA. Trimming took off 5 bases at V and 4 bases at J, with 14 bases between the two ends. Here immunoSEQ multiplex PCR was the method, and the copy in TCRdb shows in-frame clones only, minus some. The profile shows some 32,000 clones, around three quarters of them singletons. About this clone: Its antigen is not known.

This chain connects TRBV11-3 to TRBJ1-1; D call uncertain. The source is a human donor in good health. Sequencing was carried out using memory (CD45RA-) CD4+ T cells from blood. This CDR3 reads CASSPSGVATEAFF. The CDR3 DNA reads as TGTGCCAGCAGCCCAAGTGGGGTGGCCACTGAAGCTTTCTTT.